This note documents a single TCR beta chain sequence. The antigen is undetermined. The sample is drawn from a study of cytomegalovirus exposure and HLA in healthy donors. Findings and caveats of the study: Around 160 TCR beta chains were listed as cytomegalovirus-associated.

Assay used: immunoSEQ multiplex PCR; TCRdb lists only in-frame clones, some missing. Counted here are some 170,000 clones, around 85% occurring once; the ten biggest clones make up around 2.4%. Trimming at V came to 3 bases and at J to 3 bases, leaving 5 bases not matched to a gene. CDR3 size: 14 residues. Per germline, CDR1 SGHTA and CDR2 FQGNSA. The V gene is TRBV7-2, the J gene TRBJ2-7; 7 nucleotides align to TRBD1. Sequenced material: PBMCs. This TCR was recovered from a man aged 25 to 40 in good health and CMV-seropositive. CDR3: CASSLWDSYYEQYF. CDR3 nucleotide sequence: TGTGCCAGCAGCTTGTGGGACAGCTACTACGAGCAGTACTTC.